This T cell receptor beta chain was observed in a study of early stage breast cancer tumors. Study-wide context: The ER+/PR+/HER2- tumors included roughly eight ductal and a few lobular carcinomas.

On this clone: Its antigen is unidentified.

TCRdb's table, derived via immunoSEQ multiplex PCR, lists solely in-frame clones and lacks some. The sample records about 30,000 clones, under 75% being singletons. Points from the study as a whole: Blood repertoires resembled normal breast more than tumor.

The trim removed 6 bases at V and 4 bases at J, leaving 4 bases unmatched. Germline assignment: CDR1 SNHLY and CDR2 FYNNEI. There are 15 residues in the CDR3. The chain recombines TRBV2 with TRBJ2-1, with 12 bases that match TRBD2. Sample: blood. The receptor was isolated from a person aged 45 to 59 with breast cancer. The CDR3 DNA reads as TGTGCCAGCAGCCTAGCGGGAGGGCCGTACAATGAGCAGTTCTTC. Residues: CASSLAGGPYNEQFF.